One sample yielded the 8 T cell receptor beta chains listed below, sequenced in a study of OX40 agonist ivuxolimab in advanced cancers. Libraries were made using the immunoSEQ multiplex PCR assay. TCRdb re-hosts the immuneACCESS table, in-frame sequences only. Its copies lack some clones; in the studies checked, an unresolved V gene accounts for under half of them, and the cause for the rest is not known. Here the sample has roughly 77,000 clones; around 85% occur a single time. The biggest ten clones account for 3.5% to 6% of the sample. This specimen consisted of CD4+ or CD8+ T cells sorted from blood, obtained in a trial of the OX40 agonist ivuxolimab. These receptors were obtained from an adult with an advanced solid tumor such as melanoma, head and neck, liver or kidney cancer.

The V call is TRBV13, the J call TRBJ2-1; the D is unclear. Germline CDR1 and CDR2: PRHDT and FYEKMQ (reference sequence). V dropped 5 bases and J dropped 7 bases, with 6 bases sitting between them. The CDR3 is made up of 11 amino acids. CDR3 residues: CASSRQNEQFF. The CDR3 coding sequence is TGTGCCAGCAGCCGTCAGAATGAGCAGTTCTTC.

V and J are TRBV4-2 and TRBJ2-7; no clear D gene. CDR3 size: 16 residues. The germline V and J ends were trimmed by 0 bases and 4 bases, with 16 bases remaining between them. Germline V gene lookup returns CDR1 LGHNA and CDR2 YNFKEQ. The CDR3 is CASSQDWAGYRYEQYF. CDR3 DNA: TGTGCCAGCAGCCAAGACTGGGCAGGTTACCGGTACGAGCAGTACTTC.

This clone has more than one count but fewer than ten. The chain has TRBV6-5 and TRBJ2-7, with TRBD1 as a possible D gene (6 bases). V lost 6 bases and J 4 bases, leaving 19 bases between the germline ends. There are 15 residues in the CDR3. The germline gives CDR1 MNHEY, CDR2 SVGAGI. The CDR3 is CASSLGGLGRYEQYF. The CDR3 DNA is TGTGCCAGCAGCCTTGGGGGCCTTGGAAGGTACGAGCAGTACTTC.

The chain joins TRBV7-3 to TRBJ2-3; D ambiguous. Germline-derived CDR1 and CDR2 are SGHTA and FQGTGA. Trimming left V 1 base short and J 4 bases short, with 6 bases between. The length of the CDR3 is 13 residues. CDR3 loop: CASSLSGADTQYF. CDR3 sequence (DNA): TGTGCCAGCAGCTTAAGTGGTGCAGATACGCAGTATTTT.

J is TRBJ1-4 and V is TRBV2, with D uncertain. This CDR3 spans 14 amino acids. Trimming removed 4 bases from V and 2 bases from J, with 8 bases in between. Germline CDR1 reads SNHLY; CDR2 reads FYNNEI. The CDR3 DNA reads TGTGCCAGCAGTGCCAGGTCTACTAATGAAAAACTGTTTTTT. Protein sequence: CASSARSTNEKLFF.

The V gene is TRBV4-2, the J gene TRBJ2-6; perhaps TRBD1 as D (6 bases). Trimming removed 0 bases at V and 0 bases at J, with 27 bases between. The CDR3 length is 23 residues. Germline CDR1 is LGHNA and CDR2 is YNFKEQ. The CDR3 sequence: CASSQDLFGSPGHQGSGANVLTF. The CDR3 coding sequence is TGTGCCAGCAGCCAAGATCTTTTCGGCTCACCGGGACACCAAGGCTCTGGGGCCAACGTCCTGACTTTC.

CDR3 bases: TGTGCCAGTACCGGGGGGCGACAGTCTATCAATCAGCCCCAGCATTTT. Its protein is CASTGGRQSINQPQHF. The chain combines TRBV19 with TRBJ1-5; D is possibly TRBD1 (6 bases). The CDR3 has 16 residues. Germline CDR1 and CDR2: LNHDA and SQIVND (reference sequence). V dropped 7 bases and J dropped 3 bases, with 19 bases sitting between them.

V gene TRBV21-1 combines with J gene TRBJ1-2. TRBV21-1 is reported as a pseudogene. The CDR3 consists of 14 residues. The CDR3: CARYKIVTNYGYTF. CDR3 DNA sequence: TGTGCCAGGTACAAAATAGTAACTAACTATGGCTACACCTTC.